The rows below give T cell receptor beta chains drawn from one sample of a study of T cells in Graves' hyperthyroidism and ophthalmopathy. TCRdb reanalysed the multiplex PCR reads using MiXCR and keeps one entry per CDR3 protein. Counted here are roughly 600,000 distinct CDR3 sequences, approximately 15% occurring once; the ten biggest clones make up roughly an eighth. The sequencing input was blood. The receptors here all came from a woman aged 45-65 years with Graves' ophthalmopathy. Both conserved end residues are part of each CDR3. Each record gives: V gene, D gene, clone size, J gene, CDR3 DNA, CDR3 protein. A D gene is named only where the DNA matches it firmly. Expanded clones get a size class; other rows say once, few or many, or leave the size out.

v_call: TRBV6-2/TRBV6-3; d_call: TRBD2; clone_size: many; j_call: TRBJ2-6; cdr3_nt: TGTGCCAGCAGTCATAGCGGGAGAACGCCTGGGGCCAACGTCCTGACTTTC; cdr3_aa: CASSHSGRTPGANVLTF
v_call: TRBV24-1; d_call: .; clone_size: once; j_call: TRBJ2-7; cdr3_nt: TGTGCCACCCCGCCGGACCGGCCGCACTACGAGCAGTACTTC; cdr3_aa: CATPPDRPHYEQYF
v_call: TRBV2; d_call: .; clone_size: many; j_call: TRBJ2-3; cdr3_nt: TGTGCCAGCGACCCGGGAGATACGCAGTATTTT; cdr3_aa: CASDPGDTQYF
v_call: TRBV29-1; d_call: .; clone_size: many; j_call: TRBJ1-4; cdr3_nt: TGCAGCGCTGTGGCTAATGAAAAACTGTTTTTT; cdr3_aa: CSAVANEKLFF
v_call: TRBV5-5; d_call: TRBD1; clone_size: few; j_call: TRBJ2-7; cdr3_nt: TGTGCCAGCAGTCATACAGGGGGCGCACAGTACGAGCAGTACTTC; cdr3_aa: CASSHTGGAQYEQYF
v_call: TRBV12-3/TRBV12-4; d_call: TRBD2; clone_size: many; j_call: TRBJ2-3; cdr3_nt: TGTGCCAGCAGTTTAGGGGTGACTAGCGGGGGGACAGATACGCAGTATTTT; cdr3_aa: CASSLGVTSGGTDTQYF
v_call: TRBV10-3; d_call: TRBD2; clone_size: many; j_call: TRBJ2-3; cdr3_nt: TGTGCCATCAGTGAGCCCTGGACTAGCGGGAGTATAGATACGCAGTATTTT; cdr3_aa: CAISEPWTSGSIDTQYF
v_call: TRBV12-3/TRBV12-4; d_call: .; clone_size: many; j_call: TRBJ2-7; cdr3_nt: TGTGCCAGCAGTTTCGGACAGCAGACCTACGAGCAGTACTTC; cdr3_aa: CASSFGQQTYEQYF
v_call: TRBV15; d_call: TRBD2; clone_size: many; j_call: TRBJ2-7; cdr3_nt: TGTGCCACCAGCAGGCTACTAGCGGGAGCGGTCTACGAGCAGTACTTC; cdr3_aa: CATSRLLAGAVYEQYF
v_call: TRBV5-1; d_call: .; clone_size: .; j_call: TRBJ1-6; cdr3_nt: TGCGCCAGCAGCTTGGCCAATTCACACTCACCCCTCCACTTT; cdr3_aa: CASSLANSHSPLHF
v_call: TRBV12-3/TRBV12-4; d_call: .; clone_size: many; j_call: TRBJ2-7; cdr3_nt: TGTGCCAGCAGTTCCCCCCAGTTGGGAACTAGCTTCTTCGACGAGCAGTACTTC; cdr3_aa: CASSSPQLGTSFFDEQYF
v_call: TRBV7-2; d_call: TRBD2; clone_size: many; j_call: TRBJ2-7; cdr3_nt: TGTGCCAGCAGCTTAGGGGATAGCGGGAGCTCCTACGAGCAGTACTTC; cdr3_aa: CASSLGDSGSSYEQYF
v_call: TRBV5-1; d_call: .; clone_size: few; j_call: TRBJ2-7; cdr3_nt: TGCGCCAGCAGCACCCGACCAGGCAGGTCCTACGAGCAGTACTTC; cdr3_aa: CASSTRPGRSYEQYF
v_call: TRBV28; d_call: TRBD2; clone_size: many; j_call: TRBJ2-7; cdr3_nt: TGTGCCAGCAGTTTATGGTCGGGACTAGCGAACTACGAGCAGTACTTC; cdr3_aa: CASSLWSGLANYEQYF
v_call: TRBV6-1; d_call: .; clone_size: .; j_call: TRBJ2-7; cdr3_nt: TGTGCCAGCAGTGAACCCGCCTCAGGGAACTACGAGCAGTACTTC; cdr3_aa: CASSEPASGNYEQYF
v_call: TRBV20-1; d_call: TRBD2; clone_size: few; j_call: TRBJ2-2; cdr3_nt: TGCAGCGCCAAGGATAGCGGGAGGGGGGAGCTGTTTTTT; cdr3_aa: CSAKDSGRGELFF
v_call: TRBV6-2/TRBV6-3; d_call: TRBD2; clone_size: .; j_call: TRBJ2-2; cdr3_nt: TGTGCCAGCAGTTTGGGACTAGCGGGAGGAAAGAACACCGGGGAGCTGTTTTTT; cdr3_aa: CASSLGLAGGKNTGELFF
v_call: TRBV19; d_call: TRBD2; clone_size: few; j_call: TRBJ2-1; cdr3_nt: TGTGCCAGTAGTCCCCCGACTAGCGGGAGTCCCAATGAGCAGTTCTTC; cdr3_aa: CASSPPTSGSPNEQFF
v_call: TRBV5-6; d_call: .; clone_size: .; j_call: TRBJ2-5; cdr3_nt: TGTGCCAGCAGATGGAAGGGGGGAGTAGAGACCCAGTACTTC; cdr3_aa: CASRWKGGVETQYF
v_call: TRBV7-6; d_call: TRBD2; clone_size: .; j_call: TRBJ2-1; cdr3_nt: TGTGCCAGCAGCGGACTAGCTAGCGGGAGGGACAATGAGCAGTTCTTC; cdr3_aa: CASSGLASGRDNEQFF
v_call: TRBV3-1; d_call: .; clone_size: few; j_call: TRBJ2-2; cdr3_nt: TGTGCCAGCAGCCAAGAAGCCCGGGTTATCGGGGCCGGGGAGCTGTTTTTT; cdr3_aa: CASSQEARVIGAGELFF
v_call: TRBV28; d_call: .; clone_size: many; j_call: TRBJ2-7; cdr3_nt: TGTGCCAGCAGTTTTTCTAGATACGAGCAGTACTTC; cdr3_aa: CASSFSRYEQYF
v_call: TRBV27; d_call: .; clone_size: many; j_call: TRBJ1-2; cdr3_nt: TGTGCCAGCAGTTTAACCCAGGGTGTCTATGGCTACACCTTC; cdr3_aa: CASSLTQGVYGYTF
v_call: TRBV20-1; d_call: .; clone_size: .; j_call: TRBJ2-7; cdr3_nt: TGCAGTGCTCGCCCTACTTCGGGACACCACGAGCAGTACTTC; cdr3_aa: CSARPTSGHHEQYF
v_call: TRBV4-2; d_call: .; clone_size: many; j_call: TRBJ2-1; cdr3_nt: TGTGCCAGCAGCCAAGAGCGGAGACCCTACAATGAGCAGTTCTTC; cdr3_aa: CASSQERRPYNEQFF
v_call: TRBV12-3/TRBV12-4; d_call: TRBD2; clone_size: many; j_call: TRBJ2-5; cdr3_nt: TGTGCCAGCAGCCCAGGACACCGAGGACTAGCGGGAGCCGGGGGTGAACAAGAGACCCAGTACTTC; cdr3_aa: CASSPGHRGLAGAGGEQETQYF
v_call: TRBV10-3; d_call: TRBD1; clone_size: .; j_call: TRBJ1-3; cdr3_nt: TGTGCCATCAGAGGCAGGGGGGTCTCTGGAAACACCATATATTTT; cdr3_aa: CAIRGRGVSGNTIYF
v_call: TRBV15; d_call: TRBD2; clone_size: many; j_call: TRBJ2-7; cdr3_nt: TGTGCCACCAGCAGAGGGACTAGCGGGACGGAGGAGCAGTACTTC; cdr3_aa: CATSRGTSGTEEQYF
v_call: TRBV7-2; d_call: TRBD2; clone_size: .; j_call: TRBJ2-3; cdr3_nt: TGTGCGCGGCTAGCGGGAGGCCCCATTCATCCGTATTTT; cdr3_aa: CARLAGGPIHPYF
v_call: TRBV6-2/TRBV6-3; d_call: .; clone_size: many; j_call: TRBJ2-7; cdr3_nt: TGTGCCAGCAGTCCGACCGGGACCATCTACGAGCAGTACTTC; cdr3_aa: CASSPTGTIYEQYF
v_call: TRBV3-1; d_call: .; clone_size: many; j_call: TRBJ1-2; cdr3_nt: TGTGCCAGCAGCCAAGAAGACAGCTCTCCTGGCTACACCTTC; cdr3_aa: CASSQEDSSPGYTF
v_call: TRBV13; d_call: TRBD2; clone_size: many; j_call: TRBJ2-7; cdr3_nt: TGTGCCAGCAGCCGACGGACTAGATCGGGTGAGCAGTACTTC; cdr3_aa: CASSRRTRSGEQYF
v_call: TRBV20-1; d_call: .; clone_size: .; j_call: TRBJ2-1; cdr3_nt: TGCAGCGCGGTAGGGGATAAACGGTTCTTC; cdr3_aa: CSAVGDKRFF
v_call: TRBV19; d_call: TRBD1; clone_size: many; j_call: TRBJ1-1; cdr3_nt: TGTGCCAGTAAACTTGACAGGGGTGTAGGCACTGAAGCTTTCTTT; cdr3_aa: CASKLDRGVGTEAFF
v_call: TRBV29-1; d_call: .; clone_size: many; j_call: TRBJ1-1; cdr3_nt: TGCAGCGTCTATGGACCGATGAACACTGAAGCTTTCTTT; cdr3_aa: CSVYGPMNTEAFF
v_call: TRBV15; d_call: .; clone_size: many; j_call: TRBJ2-5; cdr3_nt: TGTGCCACCAGCAGAGAAGGTGCGGGGACCCACCAAGAGACCCAGTACTTC; cdr3_aa: CATSREGAGTHQETQYF